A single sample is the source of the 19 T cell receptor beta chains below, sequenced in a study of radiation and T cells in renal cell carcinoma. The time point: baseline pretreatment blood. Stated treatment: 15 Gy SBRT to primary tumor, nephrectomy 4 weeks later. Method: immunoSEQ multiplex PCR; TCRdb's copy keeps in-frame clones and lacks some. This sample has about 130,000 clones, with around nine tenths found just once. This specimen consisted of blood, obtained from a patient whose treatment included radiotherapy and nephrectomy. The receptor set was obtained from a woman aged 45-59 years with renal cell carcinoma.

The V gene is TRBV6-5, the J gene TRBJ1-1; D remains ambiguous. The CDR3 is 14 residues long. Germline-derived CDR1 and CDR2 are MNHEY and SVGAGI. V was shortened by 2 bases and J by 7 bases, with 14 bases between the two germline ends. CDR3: CASSYPGSRGEAFF. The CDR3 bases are TGTGCCAGCAGTTACCCCGGAAGTCGGGGTGAAGCTTTCTTT.

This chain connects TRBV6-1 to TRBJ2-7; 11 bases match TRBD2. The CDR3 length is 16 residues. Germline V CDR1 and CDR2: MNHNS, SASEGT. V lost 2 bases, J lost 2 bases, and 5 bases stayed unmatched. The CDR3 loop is CASSETSGGLAYEQYF. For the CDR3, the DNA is TGTGCCAGCAGTGAAACTAGCGGGGGATTGGCCTACGAGCAGTACTTC.

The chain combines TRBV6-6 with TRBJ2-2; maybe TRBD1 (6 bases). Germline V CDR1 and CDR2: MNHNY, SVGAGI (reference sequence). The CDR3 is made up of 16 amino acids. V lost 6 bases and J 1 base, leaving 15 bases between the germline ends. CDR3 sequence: CASRPPPDRNTGELFF. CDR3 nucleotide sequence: TGTGCCAGCAGACCCCCCCCGGACAGGAACACCGGGGAGCTGTTTTTT.

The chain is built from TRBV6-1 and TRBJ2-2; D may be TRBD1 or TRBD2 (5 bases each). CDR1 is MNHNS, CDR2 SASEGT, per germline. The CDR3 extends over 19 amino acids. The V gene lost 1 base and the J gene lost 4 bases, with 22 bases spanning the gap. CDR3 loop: CASSEVGLGQGLSTGELFF. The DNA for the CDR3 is TGTGCCAGCAGTGAAGTGGGCCTCGGACAAGGACTTTCCACCGGGGAGCTGTTTTTT.

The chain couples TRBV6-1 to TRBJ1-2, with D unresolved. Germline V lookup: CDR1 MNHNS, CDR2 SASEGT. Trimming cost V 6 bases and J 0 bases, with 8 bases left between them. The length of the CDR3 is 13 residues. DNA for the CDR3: TGTGCCAGCAGAACCCCCGCTAACTATGGCTACACCTTC. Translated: CASRTPANYGYTF.

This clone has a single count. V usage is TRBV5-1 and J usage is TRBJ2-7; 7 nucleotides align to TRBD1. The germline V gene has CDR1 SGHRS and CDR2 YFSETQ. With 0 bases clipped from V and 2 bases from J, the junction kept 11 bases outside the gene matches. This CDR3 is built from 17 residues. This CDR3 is CASSLVGDRISPYEQYF. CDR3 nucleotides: TGCGCCAGCAGCTTGGTTGGGGACAGAATTTCTCCCTACGAGCAGTACTTC.

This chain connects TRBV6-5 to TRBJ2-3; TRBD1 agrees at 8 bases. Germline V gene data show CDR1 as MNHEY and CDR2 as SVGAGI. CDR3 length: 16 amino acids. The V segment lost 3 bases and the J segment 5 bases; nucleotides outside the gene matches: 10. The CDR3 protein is CASSYSGQGGKDTQYF. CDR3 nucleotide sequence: TGTGCCAGCAGTTATTCTGGACAGGGAGGAAAAGATACGCAGTATTTT.

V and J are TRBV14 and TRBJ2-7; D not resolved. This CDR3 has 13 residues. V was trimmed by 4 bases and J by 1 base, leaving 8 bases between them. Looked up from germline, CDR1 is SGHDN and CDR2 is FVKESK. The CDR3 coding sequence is TGTGCCAGCAGCCCAGACGGTTCCTACGAGCAGTACTTC. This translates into CASSPDGSYEQYF.

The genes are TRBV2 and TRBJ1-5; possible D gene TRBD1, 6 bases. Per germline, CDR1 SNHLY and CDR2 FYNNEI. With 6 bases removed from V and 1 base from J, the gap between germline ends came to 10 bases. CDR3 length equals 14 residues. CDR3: CASSPGQSNQPQHF. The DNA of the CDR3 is TGTGCCAGCAGCCCGGGACAAAGCAATCAGCCCCAGCATTTT. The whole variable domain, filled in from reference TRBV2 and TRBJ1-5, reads EPEVTQTPSHQVTQMGQEVILRCVPISNHLYFYWYRQILGQKVEFLVSFYNNEISEKSEIFDDQFSVERPDGSNFTLKIRSTKLEDSAMYFCASSPGQSNQPQHFGDGTRLSIL.

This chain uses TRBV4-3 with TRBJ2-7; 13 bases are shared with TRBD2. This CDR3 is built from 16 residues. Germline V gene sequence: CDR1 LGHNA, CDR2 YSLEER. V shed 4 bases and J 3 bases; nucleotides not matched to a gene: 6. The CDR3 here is CASSPQTSGGNYEQYF. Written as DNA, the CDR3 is TGCGCCAGCAGCCCCCAGACTAGCGGGGGGAACTACGAGCAGTACTTC.

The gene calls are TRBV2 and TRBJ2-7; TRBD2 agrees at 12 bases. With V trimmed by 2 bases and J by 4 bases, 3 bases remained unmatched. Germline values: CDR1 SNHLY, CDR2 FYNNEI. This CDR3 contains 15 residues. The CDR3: CASSELAGGSYEQYF. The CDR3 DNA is TGTGCCAGCAGTGAACTAGCGGGGGGGAGTTACGAGCAGTACTTC.

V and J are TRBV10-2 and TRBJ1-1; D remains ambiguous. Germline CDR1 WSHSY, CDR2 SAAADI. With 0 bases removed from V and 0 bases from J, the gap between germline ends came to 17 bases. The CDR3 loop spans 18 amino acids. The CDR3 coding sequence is TGCGCCAGCAGTGAGTCGCCCGTAGGTAGACAATTGAACACTGAAGCTTTCTTT. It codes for CASSESPVGRQLNTEAFF.

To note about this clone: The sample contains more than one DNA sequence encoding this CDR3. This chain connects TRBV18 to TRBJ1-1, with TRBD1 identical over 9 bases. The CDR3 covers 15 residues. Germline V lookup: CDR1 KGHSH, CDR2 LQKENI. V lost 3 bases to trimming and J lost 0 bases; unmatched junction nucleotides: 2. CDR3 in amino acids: CASSPGQGLNTEAFF. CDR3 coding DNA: TGTGCCAGCTCACCGGGACAGGGTTTGAACACTGAAGCTTTCTTT.

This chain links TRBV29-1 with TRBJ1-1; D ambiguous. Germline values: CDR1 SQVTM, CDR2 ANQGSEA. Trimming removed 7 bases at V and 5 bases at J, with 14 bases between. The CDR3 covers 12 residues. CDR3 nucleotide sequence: TGCAGCGCTGGAGAGGCGGGGACTGAAGCTTTCTTT. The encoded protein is CSAGEAGTEAFF.

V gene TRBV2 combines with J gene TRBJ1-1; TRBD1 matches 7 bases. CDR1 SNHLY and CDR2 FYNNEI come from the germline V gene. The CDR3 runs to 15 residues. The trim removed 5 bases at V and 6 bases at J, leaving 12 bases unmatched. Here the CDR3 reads CASSLTGLEFSEAFF. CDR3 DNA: TGTGCCAGCAGTTTGACAGGGTTAGAGTTCTCTGAAGCTTTCTTT.

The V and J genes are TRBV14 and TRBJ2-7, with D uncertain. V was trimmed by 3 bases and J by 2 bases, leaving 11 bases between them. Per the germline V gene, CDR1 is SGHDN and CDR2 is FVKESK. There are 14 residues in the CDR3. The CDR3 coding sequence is TGTGCCAGCAGCCAGGCAGAATGGACCTACGAGCAGTACTTC. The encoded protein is CASSQAEWTYEQYF.

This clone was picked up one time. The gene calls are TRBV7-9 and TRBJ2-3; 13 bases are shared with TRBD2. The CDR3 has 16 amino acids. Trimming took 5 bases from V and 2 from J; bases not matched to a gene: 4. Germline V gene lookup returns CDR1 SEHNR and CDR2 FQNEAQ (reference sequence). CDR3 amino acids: CASSGGLAGSTDTQYF. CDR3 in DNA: TGTGCCAGCAGCGGGGGACTAGCGGGGTCCACAGATACGCAGTATTTT.

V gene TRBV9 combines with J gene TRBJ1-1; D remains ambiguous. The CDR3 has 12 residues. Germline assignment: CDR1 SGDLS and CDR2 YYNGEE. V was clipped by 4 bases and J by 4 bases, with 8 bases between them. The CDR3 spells CASSPRGTEAFF. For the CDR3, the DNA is TGTGCCAGCAGCCCCCGGGGCACTGAAGCTTTCTTT.

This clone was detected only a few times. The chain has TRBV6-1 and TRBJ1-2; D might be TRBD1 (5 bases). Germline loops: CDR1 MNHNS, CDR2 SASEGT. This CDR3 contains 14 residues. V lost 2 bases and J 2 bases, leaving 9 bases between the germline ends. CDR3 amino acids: CASSELGANYGYTF. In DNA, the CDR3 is TGTGCCAGCAGTGAATTAGGGGCCAACTATGGCTACACCTTC.